A single sample gave rise to the 27 T cell receptor beta chains below, sequenced in a study of blood T cell repertoires in COVID-19. Libraries were prepared by immunoSEQ multiplex PCR; TCRdb keeps only in-frame clonotypes and omits some of them. The sample carries under 450,000 clones, less than 90% recorded once. Source material: peripheral blood. The receptors come from a woman between 55 and 75 years old with COVID-19, enrolled during active disease.

J is TRBJ2-3 and V is TRBV18; D is perhaps TRBD1 (5 bases). The germline V gene encodes CDR1 KGHSH and CDR2 LQKENI. The CDR3 runs 17 residues. The V gene lost 6 bases and the J gene lost 0 bases, with 19 bases spanning the gap. CDR3 residues: CASSPYETVTSTDTQYF. The DNA for the CDR3 is TGTGCCAGCTCGCCTTATGAGACAGTTACTAGCACAGATACGCAGTATTTT.

The rearrangement uses TRBV4-1 and TRBJ2-1; 7 bases fit TRBD2. J lost 5 bases, V lost 1 base, and 11 bases had no gene match. This CDR3 has 17 amino acids. The germline V gene has CDR1 MGHRA and CDR2 YSYEKL. This chain's CDR3 is CASSQAFVQLADNEQFF. The CDR3 DNA sequence: TGCGCCAGCAGCCAAGCTTTTGTGCAGCTAGCGGACAATGAGCAGTTCTTC.

This chain connects TRBV7-9 to TRBJ2-7, with D hard to call. Trimming cost V 5 bases and J 6 bases, with 11 bases left between them. The CDR3 runs 12 residues. Germline CDR1 reads SEHNR; CDR2 reads FQNEAQ (reference sequence). The CDR3 nucleotides read TGTGCCAGCAGCCCCCCCGGTGGCGAGCAGTACTTC. This encodes CASSPPGGEQYF.

This chain links TRBV10-3 with TRBJ1-2, with D perhaps matching TRBD1 (5 bases). The germline V gene encodes CDR1 ENHRY and CDR2 SYGVKD. Between the trimmed V and J ends, which lost 2 bases and 4 bases, there was a span of 8 bases. The CDR3 contains 13 residues. The CDR3 DNA is TGTGCCATCAGTGAGGGACAAATCTATGGCTACACCTTC. Residues: CAISEGQIYGYTF.

This chain joins TRBV4-1 and TRBJ1-2; a weak D match, TRBD1 (6 bases). Germline V CDR1 and CDR2: MGHRA, YSYEKL. The CDR3 has 14 residues. Trimming removed 1 base at V and 3 bases at J, with 9 bases between. DNA of the CDR3: TGCGCCAGCAGCCAAGTCGAGGGGGACTATGGCTACACCTTC. Translated: CASSQVEGDYGYTF.

Only one count was recorded for this clone. The rearrangement links TRBV18 to TRBJ2-1; tentative D call: TRBD1 (6 bases). V was pared by 5 bases and J by 4 bases, with 12 bases between. Germline V lookup: CDR1 KGHSH, CDR2 LQKENI. The CDR3 is made up of 14 amino acids. CDR3 bases: TGTGCCAGCTCATCATACAGGGAGTACAATGAGCAGTTCTTC. Residues: CASSSYREYNEQFF.

Of note for this clone: Other DNA sequences in this sample translate to the same CDR3. The CDR3 region is CASSLGAVQETQYF. CDR3 in DNA: TGCGCCAGCAGCTTGGGAGCGGTCCAAGAGACCCAGTACTTC. V is TRBV5-1 and J is TRBJ2-5, with D possibly matching TRBD2 (5 bases). CDR1 is SGHRS and CDR2 is YFSETQ in the germline V gene. The ends were cut back, 0 bases at V and 1 base at J, with 7 bases in the middle. The CDR3 has 14 residues.

The chain links TRBV4-2 to TRBJ2-7; TRBD2 matches at 10 bases. Germline loops: CDR1 LGHNA, CDR2 YNFKEQ. Unmatched junction bases numbered 9, after V lost 0 bases and J lost 4 bases. This CDR3 is 17 amino acids long. The CDR3 DNA reads TGTGCCAGCAGCCAAGAGGTGGCAAGCGGGGGGGCTTACGAGCAGTACTTC. It is translated as CASSQEVASGGAYEQYF.

The V gene is TRBV7-9, the J gene TRBJ1-5, with D unclear. Per the germline V gene, CDR1 is SEHNR and CDR2 is FQNEAQ (reference sequence). The CDR3 is 13 amino acids. V was pared by 5 bases and J by 4 bases, with 9 bases between. CDR3 in amino acids: CASSREGNQPQHF. The CDR3 DNA follows: TGTGCCAGCAGCCGTGAGGGAAATCAGCCCCAGCATTTT.

The chain employs TRBV12-3 or TRBV12-4 and TRBJ2-4; tentative D call: TRBD1 (5 bases). Trimming took 10 bases from V and 10 from J, leaving 17 bases between them. The CDR3 consists of 12 residues. This chain's CDR3 is CATSWGGGIQYF. The CDR3 bases are TGTGCCACCAGCTGGGGCGGTGGGATTCAGTACTTC.

The J gene is TRBJ2-7, the V gene TRBV11-2; 8 nucleotides agree with TRBD2. V shed 3 bases, J shed 3 bases, and the junction held 13 bases outside the gene matches. The germline V gene encodes CDR1 SGHAT and CDR2 FQNNGV. This CDR3 has 17 amino acids. The CDR3 here is CASSFFLRIAGNYEQYF. The CDR3, as DNA: TGTGCCAGCAGCTTCTTTCTTAGGATAGCGGGGAACTACGAGCAGTACTTC.

The rearrangement links TRBV7-9 to TRBJ2-7; the match to TRBD1 covers 7 bases. Unmatched junction bases numbered 12, after V lost 5 bases and J lost 2 bases. This CDR3 is 16 amino acids long. The germline V gene has CDR1 SEHNR and CDR2 FQNEAQ (reference sequence). CDR3 DNA sequence: TGTGCCAGCAGCCCGCCGGGACAGATAACGACCTACGAGCAGTACTTC. Encoded protein: CASSPPGQITTYEQYF.

The chain carries TRBV7-6 and TRBJ2-7; D is unclear. Trimming left V 1 base short and J 3 bases short, with 7 bases between. The length of the CDR3 is 13 residues. CDR1 is SGHVS, CDR2 FNYEAQ, per germline. The CDR3: CASSLDPSYEQYF. The CDR3 bases are TGTGCCAGCAGCTTAGACCCTAGCTACGAGCAGTACTTC.

This clone was seen a handful of times. This CDR3 reads CASSEKNGGELFF. For the CDR3, the DNA is TGTGCCAGCAGCGAGAAGAACGGCGGGGAGCTGTTTTTT. V and J are TRBV5-4 and TRBJ2-2; D unresolved. V was pared by 4 bases and J by 7 bases, with 11 bases between. The CDR3 runs to 13 residues. The V gene's germline CDR1 is SGHNT and CDR2 YYREEE (reference sequence). The full variable domain, rest sourced from reference TRBV5-4 and TRBJ2-2, is ETGVTQSPTHLIKTRGQQVTLRCSSQSGHNTVSWYQQALGQGPQFIFQYYREEENGRGNFPPRFSGLQFPNYSSELNVNALELDDSALYLCASSEKNGGELFFGEGSRLTVL.

The chain joins TRBV4-1 to TRBJ2-7, with TRBD1 as a possible D gene (5 bases). Germline CDR1 MGHRA, CDR2 YSYEKL. This CDR3 is 18 amino acids long. Between the trimmed V and J ends, which lost 4 bases and 3 bases, there was a span of 25 bases. For the CDR3, the DNA is TGCGCCAGCAGCCCGATCGCGAGGACAACTCGGAATTACTACGAGCAGTACTTC. It is translated as CASSPIARTTRNYYEQYF.

The chain joins TRBV2 to TRBJ2-7; 11 positions match TRBD1. The V gene's germline CDR1 is SNHLY and CDR2 FYNNEI. V was pared by 7 bases and J by 0 bases, with 14 bases of the junction left unmatched. CDR3 length equals 18 residues. The CDR3 DNA reads TGTGCCAGCACAGGTCAGGACAGGGGGCCGGTTGACTCCTACGAGCAGTACTTC. This sequence encodes CASTGQDRGPVDSYEQYF.

This clone was counted only a few times. The V call is TRBV2, the J call TRBJ1-2, with D unresolved. The CDR3 loop spans 10 amino acids. Per germline, CDR1 SNHLY and CDR2 FYNNEI. V shed 8 bases and J shed 4 bases, with 5 bases lying between them. The CDR3 loop is CASQAYGYTF. The DNA of the CDR3 is TGTGCCAGCCAGGCCTATGGCTACACCTTC.

Here the CDR3 reads CASSPDRDSYGYTF. In DNA form, the CDR3 reads TGTGCCAGCAGCCCTGACCGGGACAGCTATGGCTACACCTTC. V and J are TRBV14 and TRBJ1-2, with 7 nucleotides matching TRBD1. J was trimmed by 4 bases and V by 4 bases; bases with no gene match: 6. The CDR3 loop spans 14 amino acids. Germline V gene data show CDR1 as SGHDN and CDR2 as FVKESK. Using reference TRBV14 and TRBJ1-2 for the parts outside the CDR3, the full variable domain is EAGVTQFPSHSVIEKGQTVTLRCDPISGHDNLYWYRRVMGKEIKFLLHFVKESKQDESGMPNNRFLAERTGGTYSTLKVQPAELEDSGVYFCASSPDRDSYGYTFGSGTRLTVV.

The chain carries TRBV29-1 and TRBJ2-2; the match to TRBD2 covers 10 bases. Germline lookup yields CDR1 SQVTM and CDR2 ANQGSEA. The trim removed 5 bases at V and 4 bases at J, leaving 7 bases unmatched. This CDR3 spans 15 amino acids. CDR3 protein: CSVLNVAGGTGELFF. CDR3 sequence (DNA): TGCAGCGTTCTAAACGTAGCGGGGGGCACCGGGGAGCTGTTTTTT.

The chain combines TRBV7-2 with TRBJ2-4, with 7 bases that match TRBD2. Unmatched junction bases numbered 8, after V lost 3 bases and J lost 6 bases. The CDR3 is made up of 15 amino acids. Germline V gene data show CDR1 as SGHTA and CDR2 as FQGNSA. The chain's CDR3 is CASSFAGLWGNIQYF. DNA of the CDR3: TGTGCCAGCAGCTTTGCGGGACTATGGGGAAACATTCAGTACTTC. The variable domain in full, completed from reference TRBV7-2 and TRBJ2-4, reads GAGVSQSPSNKVTEKGKDVELRCDPISGHTALYWYRQSLGQGLEFLIYFQGNSAPDKSGLPSDRFSAERTGGSVSTLTIQRTQQEDSAVYLCASSFAGLWGNIQYFGAGTRLSVL.

The chain is built from TRBV5-1 and TRBJ2-1, with TRBD2 identical over 8 bases. CDR1 and CDR2 from the germline V gene are SGHRS and YFSETQ. J gave up 9 bases and V 4 bases, and 12 bases lay outside the gene matches. CDR3 size: 15 residues. CDR3 sequence (DNA): TGCGCCAGCAGCCTCTCCGGGACTAGTAGGGGTGAGCAGTTCTTC. Amino acid sequence: CASSLSGTSRGEQFF.

This clone was counted at least ten times. The V gene is TRBV6-6, the J gene TRBJ1-6, with no clear D. Germline V lookup: CDR1 MNHNY, CDR2 SVGAGI (reference sequence). The CDR3 contains 16 residues. The V end lost 6 bases, the J end lost 1 base, and 13 bases lay between the germline ends. The CDR3 here is CASRGGGGSYNSPLHF. The CDR3 DNA sequence: TGTGCCAGCAGGGGCGGAGGCGGGTCCTATAATTCACCCCTCCACTTT.

The chain uses TRBV14 and TRBJ1-2, with TRBD1 identical over 10 bases. The CDR3 runs to 13 residues. From germline, CDR1 is SGHDN and CDR2 FVKESK. Trimming cost V 6 bases and J 5 bases; bases outside gene matches: 3. The CDR3 loop reads CASRGQGQYGYTF. As DNA, the CDR3 is TGTGCCAGCAGGGGACAGGGGCAATATGGCTACACCTTC.

The table lists this clone with a count of one. The V and J genes are TRBV7-3 and TRBJ2-2; D uncertain. The CDR3 has 15 amino acids. The germline gives CDR1 SGHTA, CDR2 FQGTGA. Trimming cost V 5 bases and J 0 bases, with 10 bases left between them. The CDR3 bases are TGTGCCAGCAGCCAACAGAGCACGAACACCGGGGAGCTGTTTTTT. This gives the protein CASSQQSTNTGELFF.

This chain uses TRBV9 with TRBJ2-3; 12 nucleotides agree with TRBD1. Germline CDR1 and CDR2: SGDLS and YYNGEE. V was clipped by 2 bases and J by 4 bases; unmatched bases: 5. CDR3 length: 16 residues. CDR3 sequence (DNA): TGTGCCAGCAGCGTCCTCGGGACAGGGGGCTCAGATACGCAGTATTTT. The encoded protein is CASSVLGTGGSDTQYF.

The table lists this clone with a few counts. The V call is TRBV10-3, the J call TRBJ1-1, with a possible D match to TRBD1 (6 bases). The germline CDR1 and CDR2 sequences are ENHRY and SYGVKD. The CDR3 has 15 residues. Trimming cost V 3 bases and J 1 base, with 12 bases left between them. The CDR3 loop is CAISDSQGRNTEAFF. CDR3 nucleotides: TGTGCCATCAGTGACTCACAGGGCCGGAACACTGAAGCTTTCTTT.

In DNA form, the CDR3 reads TGTGCCAGCAGTGTCCAGGAGGATGACTACACCTTC. This translates into CASSVQEDDYTF. The chain recombines TRBV2 with TRBJ1-2; no firm D call. CDR1 is SNHLY, CDR2 FYNNEI, per germline. The CDR3 is made up of 12 amino acids. With 4 bases removed from V and 10 bases from J, the gap between germline ends came to 13 bases.